Presented here are 32 T cell receptor beta chains from one specimen sequenced in a study of cytomegalovirus exposure and HLA in healthy donors. The PCR had 60 Vbeta and 13 Jbeta primers. Sequencing was performed with immunoSEQ multiplex PCR; in TCRdb, only in-frame clones are kept and a portion is missing. The data show approximately 150,000 clones, roughly 78% seen once. Sequencing input: PBMCs. The receptors were gathered from a female donor in good health and CMV-seronegative.

This chain uses TRBV4-2 with TRBJ1-1, with D possibly TRBD1 on 5 matching bases. Looked up from germline, CDR1 is LGHNA and CDR2 is YNFKEQ. V lost 0 bases and J lost 5, with 13 bases in between. CDR3 length equals 15 residues. The CDR3 DNA reads TGTGCCAGCAGCCAAGAGGTTTGGGGGGGTACTGAAGCTTTCTTT. Protein product: CASSQEVWGGTEAFF.

The chain joins TRBV5-1 to TRBJ2-7; 9 nucleotides line up with TRBD1. Looked up from germline, CDR1 is SGHRS and CDR2 is YFSETQ. The CDR3 contains 14 residues. V gave up 4 bases and J gave up 4 bases; unmatched junction bases: 6. The chain's CDR3 is CASSVGQGRYEQYF. CDR3 in DNA: TGCGCCAGCAGCGTAGGACAGGGGAGGTACGAGCAGTACTTC.

The rearrangement joins TRBV5-1 to TRBJ2-3, with a possible D match to TRBD1 (6 bases). Germline CDR1 is SGHRS and CDR2 is YFSETQ. With 4 bases removed from V and 2 bases from J, the gap between germline ends came to 11 bases. This CDR3 has 14 residues. As DNA, the CDR3 is TGCGCCAGCAGCGGGGGCCCACCCACAGATACGCAGTATTTT. As protein: CASSGGPPTDTQYF.

As to this clone: The junction does not match germline at one end; this may be a read error. The chain couples TRBV18 to TRBJ1-2; TRBD1 matches at 7 bases. CDR1 and CDR2 from the germline V gene are KGHSH and LQKENI. The CDR3 length is 12 residues. CDR3 region: CASSRQGYGYPF. CDR3 in DNA: TGTGCCAGCTCACGACAGGGATATGGCTACCCCTTC.

V gene TRBV6-5 combines with J gene TRBJ1-5, with 7 bases aligning to TRBD1. Germline CDR1 MNHEY, CDR2 SVGAGI. J was trimmed by 3 bases and V by 8 bases; bases with no gene match: 1. This CDR3 spans 12 amino acids. The CDR3 nucleotides read TGTGCCAGCGGGACAGCCAATCAGCCCCAGCATTTT. This encodes CASGTANQPQHF.

This chain joins TRBV5-1 and TRBJ2-3, with a weak D call TRBD2 (6 bases). The CDR3 is 16 residues long. CDR1 and CDR2 from the germline V gene are SGHRS and YFSETQ. V lost 4 bases and J 0 bases, leaving 15 bases between the germline ends. CDR3 sequence reads: CASSRLNSGSTDTQYF. The CDR3 DNA reads TGCGCCAGCAGCCGTCTTAATAGCGGAAGCACAGATACGCAGTATTTT.

The sample holds a few counts of this clone. The CDR3 is CASSLGQGRIGYEQYF. DNA for the CDR3: TGTGCCAGCAGCTTGGGACAGGGGCGCATCGGCTACGAGCAGTACTTC. V and J are TRBV5-6 and TRBJ2-7; 8 bases map to TRBD1. V gave up 0 bases and J gave up 3 bases; unmatched junction bases: 8. The CDR3 contains 16 residues. CDR1 SGHDT and CDR2 YYEEEE come from the germline V gene.

The chain has TRBV28 and TRBJ1-5; D unclear. The length of the CDR3 is 12 residues. Trimming pared 4 bases from V and 4 bases from J, leaving 5 bases between. CDR1 is MDHEN and CDR2 is SYDVKM in the germline V gene. The CDR3 here is CASSSQNQPQHF. The CDR3 region has the DNA TGTGCCAGCAGTTCCCAAAATCAGCCCCAGCATTTT.

This chain joins TRBV5-1 and TRBJ2-5, with TRBD2 matching 14 bases. Germline CDR1 is SGHRS and CDR2 is YFSETQ. This CDR3 is built from 17 residues. The V segment lost 3 bases and the J segment 4 bases; nucleotides outside the gene matches: 8. CDR3 residues: CASSSGLAGGPLETQYF. CDR3 coding DNA: TGCGCCAGCAGCTCCGGACTAGCGGGGGGTCCCTTAGAGACCCAGTACTTC. The full variable domain, rest sourced from reference TRBV5-1 and TRBJ2-5, is KAGVTQTPRYLIKTRGQQVTLSCSPISGHRSVSWYQQTPGQGLQFLFEYFSETQRNKGNFPGRFSGRQFSNSRSEMNVSTLELGDSALYLCASSSGLAGGPLETQYFGPGTRLLVL.

The V call is TRBV10-1, the J call TRBJ2-3; TRBD1 matches 7 bases. V lost 2 bases to trimming and J lost 7 bases; unmatched junction nucleotides: 9. Looked up from germline, CDR1 is WNHNN and CDR2 is SYGVQD (reference sequence). The CDR3 length is 15 residues. CDR3 DNA sequence: TGCGCCAGCAGTGAGGACAGGGCCGTCCCGAATACGCAGTATTTT. It is translated as CASSEDRAVPNTQYF.

The chain uses TRBV11-2 and TRBJ2-1, with D maybe TRBD2 (5 bases). This CDR3 contains 15 residues. Germline CDR1 is SGHAT and CDR2 is FQNNGV. V was clipped by 4 bases and J by 7 bases, with 17 bases between them. The CDR3 coding sequence is TGTGCCAGCAGCTCCCCGGGAAGAAGGCAGAATGAGCAGTTCTTC. Translation: CASSSPGRRQNEQFF.

This sequence joins TRBV11-1 and TRBJ2-3; 9 nucleotides align to TRBD2. The CDR3 contains 19 residues. From germline, CDR1 is SGHAT and CDR2 FQDESV (reference sequence). The junction had 17 bases not matched to a gene; V was cut back by 5 bases and J by 2 bases. DNA for the CDR3: TGTGCCAGCAGCCTGCGCTCTAGCGGGATAGGGGAAGTCACAGATACGCAGTATTTT. It yields the protein CASSLRSSGIGEVTDTQYF.

The chain uses TRBV10-3 and TRBJ2-5; 14 bases match TRBD2. The CDR3 contains 16 residues. CDR1 and CDR2 from the germline V gene are ENHRY and SYGVKD. V dropped 6 bases and J dropped 5; count of bases not matched to a gene: 8. CDR3: CAISETSGGVWETQYF. CDR3 nucleotide sequence: TGTGCCATCAGCGAGACTAGCGGGGGGGTCTGGGAGACCCAGTACTTC.

This clone is a singleton in its sample. The chain carries TRBV9 and TRBJ2-2, with 10 bases identical to TRBD2. J lost 5 bases, V lost 0 bases, and 1 base had no gene match. Looked up from germline, CDR1 is SGDLS and CDR2 is YYNGEE. The CDR3 loop spans 15 amino acids. The CDR3 DNA follows: TGTGCCAGCAGCGTAGCACTAGCGGGGACCGGGGAGCTGTTTTTT. Residues: CASSVALAGTGELFF.

The chain is built from TRBV5-1 and TRBJ2-7; D unresolved. Germline V gene lookup returns CDR1 SGHRS and CDR2 YFSETQ. V was shortened by 0 bases and J by 0 bases, with 7 bases between the two germline ends. The CDR3 sequence is 14 residues long. The CDR3 is CASSLGQSSYEQYF. The CDR3 DNA sequence: TGCGCCAGCAGCTTGGGACAAAGCTCCTACGAGCAGTACTTC. The variable domain in full, completed from reference TRBV5-1 and TRBJ2-7, reads KAGVTQTPRYLIKTRGQQVTLSCSPISGHRSVSWYQQTPGQGLQFLFEYFSETQRNKGNFPGRFSGRQFSNSRSEMNVSTLELGDSALYLCASSLGQSSYEQYFGPGTRLTVT.

The V gene is TRBV9, the J gene TRBJ2-5, with D possibly being TRBD2 (6 bases). Trimming left V 2 bases short and J 4 bases short, with 24 bases between. The CDR3 consists of 18 residues. The V gene's germline CDR1 is SGDLS and CDR2 YYNGEE. The CDR3 here is CASSVLGRGRVVLETQYF. CDR3 nucleotides: TGTGCCAGCAGCGTGCTGGGGCGGGGCAGGGTGGTATTAGAGACCCAGTACTTC.

The rearrangement joins TRBV5-1 to TRBJ2-7; TRBD1 matches at 9 bases. The ends lost 0 bases at V and 2 bases at J; junction bases unmatched: 3. Germline CDR1 SGHRS, CDR2 YFSETQ. The CDR3 totals 15 residues. The CDR3 DNA sequence: TGCGCCAGCAGCTTGGGACAGGGGGGTCCCTACGAGCAGTACTTC. Translation: CASSLGQGGPYEQYF.

The chain joins TRBV11-3 to TRBJ2-3; tentatively, D is TRBD2 (6 bases). Trimming removed 0 bases from V and 8 bases from J, with 9 bases in between. CDR1 SGHNT and CDR2 YENEEA come from the germline V gene. This CDR3 comprises 13 residues. CDR3 region: CASSLDPRGTQYF. The CDR3 nucleotides read TGTGCCAGCAGCTTAGATCCGCGGGGTACGCAGTATTTT. The variable domain in full, completed from reference TRBV11-3 and TRBJ2-3, reads EAGVVQSPRYKIIEKKQPVAFWCNPISGHNTLYWYLQNLGQGPELLIRYENEEAVDDSQLPKDRFSAERLKGVDSTLKIQPAELGDSAVYLCASSLDPRGTQYFGPGTRLTVL.

This rearrangement joins TRBV28 to TRBJ1-2; 10 nucleotides line up with TRBD1. This CDR3 comprises 15 residues. Germline V lookup: CDR1 MDHEN, CDR2 SYDVKM. V shed 4 bases, J shed 4 bases, and the junction held 6 bases outside the gene matches. This chain's CDR3 is CASSSEGQGGYGYTF. CDR3 coding DNA: TGTGCCAGCAGTTCCGAAGGACAGGGGGGCTATGGCTACACCTTC.

The chain has TRBV6-4 and TRBJ2-2; TRBD1 matches at 9 bases. The CDR3 sequence is 18 residues long. Germline trimming cut 3 bases from V and 0 bases from J; bases unmatched to any gene: 8. CDR1 is MRHNA and CDR2 is SNTAGT in the germline V gene. The CDR3 here is CASSDGTGPSPNTGELFF. Written as DNA, the CDR3 is TGTGCCAGCAGTGATGGGACAGGGCCGAGCCCGAACACCGGGGAGCTGTTTTTT.

This chain joins TRBV27 and TRBJ2-2; 9 nucleotides line up with TRBD2. CDR3 length: 17 residues. The J segment lost 3 bases and the V segment lost 0 bases, leaving 5 bases of the junction unmatched. Germline V gene lookup returns CDR1 MNHEY and CDR2 SMNVEV (reference sequence). The CDR3 here is CASSLSRGTSHTGELFF. As DNA, the CDR3 is TGTGCCAGCAGTTTATCAAGGGGGACTAGCCACACCGGGGAGCTGTTTTTT.

This clone came up once. This rearrangement joins TRBV18 to TRBJ2-7, with D maybe TRBD1 (5 bases). CDR1 is KGHSH, CDR2 LQKENI, per germline. The CDR3 totals 13 residues. The V end was cut by 2 bases, the J end by 4 bases, with 9 bases between. The CDR3 here is CASSPTGGYEQYF. CDR3 DNA: TGTGCCAGCTCACCAACAGGTGGGTACGAGCAGTACTTC.

The V and J genes are TRBV11-1 and TRBJ2-3, with 7 positions matching TRBD1. Trimming cost V 5 bases and J 0 bases; bases outside gene matches: 2. This CDR3 spans 14 amino acids. In germline, CDR1 is SGHAT, CDR2 FQDESV (reference sequence). CDR3 sequence (DNA): TGTGCCAGCAGCGCGGACAGGAGCACAGATACGCAGTATTTT. Protein product: CASSADRSTDTQYF.

This clone was detected once. The J gene is TRBJ2-7, the V gene TRBV7-8, with D possibly matching TRBD2 (6 bases). This CDR3 has 17 amino acids. The V and J ends lost 3 bases and 2 bases respectively, with 20 bases between them. CDR1 and CDR2 (germline): SGHVS, FQNEAQ. CDR3 sequence reads: CASSFVGTGLRAYEQYF. The CDR3 DNA follows: TGTGCCAGCAGCTTCGTGGGCACCGGACTACGGGCCTACGAGCAGTACTTC.

CDR3 amino acids: CSTSGRGGYTF. DNA for the CDR3: TGCAGCACCTCAGGGAGGGGAGGCTACACCTTC. The chain is built from TRBV29-1 and TRBJ1-2; the D gene is possibly TRBD1 (5 bases). Germline V CDR1 and CDR2: SQVTM, ANQGSEA. The CDR3 consists of 11 residues. The V gene lost 8 bases and the J gene lost 8 bases, with 15 bases spanning the gap.

This rearrangement joins TRBV4-1 to TRBJ2-2; possibly TRBD2 for D (5 bases). The V end was cut by 4 bases, the J end by 4 bases, with 13 bases between. The germline V gene encodes CDR1 MGHRA and CDR2 YSYEKL. The CDR3 loop spans 15 amino acids. CDR3 loop: CASSREGHGTGELFF. The CDR3 coding sequence is TGCGCCAGCAGCCGCGAGGGTCACGGCACCGGGGAGCTGTTTTTT.

This clone was detected a few times. J is TRBJ1-1 and V is TRBV19, with TRBD1 matching over 7 bases. The CDR3 has 14 residues. The V gene end was trimmed by 6 bases and the J gene end by 4 bases; junction bases not matched to a gene: 8. Germline CDR1 and CDR2: LNHDA and SQIVND (reference sequence). CDR3 in DNA: TGTGCCAGTAGCACATACAGGGGAGGCACTGAAGCTTTCTTT. Its protein is CASSTYRGGTEAFF.

The CDR3 region has the DNA TGTGCCAGCAGTTTTGGGGGGACGGTTACGCAGTATTTT. Its protein is CASSFGGTVTQYF. The chain carries TRBV28 and TRBJ2-3; tentatively, D is TRBD2 (6 bases). V lost 3 bases to trimming and J lost 8 bases, with 12 bases between them. From germline, CDR1 is MDHEN and CDR2 SYDVKM. There are 13 residues in the CDR3. The full variable domain, completed using reference TRBV28 and TRBJ2-3, is DVKVTQSSRYLVKRTGEKVFLECVQDMDHENMFWYRQDPGLGLRLIYFSYDVKMKEKGDIPEGYSVSREKKERFSLILESASTNQTSMYLCASSFGGTVTQYFGPGTRLTVL.

The V and J genes are TRBV5-3 and TRBJ2-3; TRBD2 agrees at 12 bases. TRBV5-3 is an open reading frame whose function is uncertain. There are 18 residues in the CDR3. V trimming: 2 bases; J trimming: 5 bases; junction bases outside the gene matches: 12. The CDR3 DNA follows: TGTGCCAGAAGCTTAGTCCTGGCTAGCGGGAGGGCCGGAGATACGCAGTATTTT. Amino acids: CARSLVLASGRAGDTQYF.

The V gene is TRBV27, the J gene TRBJ2-7, with 8 bases matching TRBD2. CDR1 is MNHEY, CDR2 SMNVEV, per germline (reference sequence). J was trimmed by 1 base and V by 5 bases; bases with no gene match: 10. This CDR3 spans 16 amino acids. CDR3 nucleotides: TGTGCCAGCAGTCCCTCACTAGCGGACCATTCCTACGAGCAGTACTTC. This sequence encodes CASSPSLADHSYEQYF.

This clone was detected once. The V gene is TRBV18, the J gene TRBJ2-7, with a possible D match to TRBD2 (5 bases). The CDR3 is 15 amino acids. V gave up 2 bases and J gave up 7 bases, with 18 bases separating them. CDR1 KGHSH and CDR2 LQKENI come from the germline V gene. In DNA form, the CDR3 reads TGTGCCAGCTCACCAGCGGTAGGCGGGCAAGGGGAGCAGTACTTC. Residues: CASSPAVGGQGEQYF. Based on the CDR3 plus reference TRBV18 and TRBJ2-7, the full variable domain is NAGVMQNPRHLVRRRGQEARLRCSPMKGHSHVYWYRQLPEEGLKFMVYLQKENIIDESGMPKERFSAEFPKEGPSILRIQQVVRGDSAAYFCASSPAVGGQGEQYFGPGTRLTVT.

This clone was seen once. The chain uses TRBV7-9 and TRBJ1-2; TRBD1 agrees at 7 bases. The CDR3 length is 16 residues. Germline CDR1 is SEHNR and CDR2 is FQNEAQ (reference sequence). The V gene end was trimmed by 1 base and the J gene end by 7 bases; junction bases not matched to a gene: 12. CDR3 DNA: TGTGCCAGCAGCTTAGAGGGGAGGCAGGGGGTGGCTGGCTACACCTTC. Translated, it gives CASSLEGRQGVAGYTF.